This section outlines one T cell receptor (beta chain) sequence together with its context. The CDR3 has 13 residues. With 4 bases removed from V and 9 bases from J, the gap between germline ends came to 10 bases. The germline gives CDR1 LGHDT, CDR2 YNNKEL (reference sequence). These data originate in a study of control samples from healthy donors and cancer patients. Libraries were prepared by immunoSEQ multiplex PCR; TCRdb keeps only in-frame clonotypes and omits some of them. Of hundreds of thousands of clones listed, over 75% are singletons. The sequenced material came from PBMCs. This TCR derives from a woman in her sixties with lung cancer. This chain links TRBV3-1 (or the pseudogene TRBV3-2) with TRBJ1-6, with D perhaps matching TRBD1 (6 bases). The CDR3 nucleotides are TGTGCCAGCAGCCTACAGGGAGGTTCACCCCTCCACTTT. Protein: CASSLQGGSPLHF.